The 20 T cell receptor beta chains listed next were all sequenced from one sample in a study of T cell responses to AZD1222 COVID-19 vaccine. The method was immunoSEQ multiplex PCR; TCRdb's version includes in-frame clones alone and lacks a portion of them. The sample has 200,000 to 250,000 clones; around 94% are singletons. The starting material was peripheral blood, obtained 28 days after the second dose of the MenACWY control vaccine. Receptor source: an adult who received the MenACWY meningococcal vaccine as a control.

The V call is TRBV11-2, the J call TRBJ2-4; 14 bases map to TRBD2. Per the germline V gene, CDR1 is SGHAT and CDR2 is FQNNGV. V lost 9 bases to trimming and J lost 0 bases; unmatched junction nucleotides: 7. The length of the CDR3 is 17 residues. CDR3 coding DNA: TGTGCCAGTTCCGGGACTAGCGGGGGCTCAGCCAAAAACATTCAGTACTTC. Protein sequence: CASSGTSGGSAKNIQYF.

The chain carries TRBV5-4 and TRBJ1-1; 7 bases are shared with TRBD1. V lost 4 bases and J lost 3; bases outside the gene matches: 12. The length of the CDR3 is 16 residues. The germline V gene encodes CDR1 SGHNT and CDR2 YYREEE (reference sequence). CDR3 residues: CASSPSPQGTYTEAFF. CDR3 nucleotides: TGTGCCAGCAGCCCATCGCCACAGGGGACCTACACTGAAGCTTTCTTT. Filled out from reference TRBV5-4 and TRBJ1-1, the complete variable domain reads ETGVTQSPTHLIKTRGQQVTLRCSSQSGHNTVSWYQQALGQGPQFIFQYYREEENGRGNFPPRFSGLQFPNYSSELNVNALELDDSALYLCASSPSPQGTYTEAFFGQGTRLTVV.

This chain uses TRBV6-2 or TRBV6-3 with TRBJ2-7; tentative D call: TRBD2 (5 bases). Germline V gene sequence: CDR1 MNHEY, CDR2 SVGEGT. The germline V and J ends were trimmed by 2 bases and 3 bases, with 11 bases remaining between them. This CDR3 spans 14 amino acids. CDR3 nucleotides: TGTGCCAGCAGTTACGGTTACCGGGACTACGAGCAGTACTTC. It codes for CASSYGYRDYEQYF.

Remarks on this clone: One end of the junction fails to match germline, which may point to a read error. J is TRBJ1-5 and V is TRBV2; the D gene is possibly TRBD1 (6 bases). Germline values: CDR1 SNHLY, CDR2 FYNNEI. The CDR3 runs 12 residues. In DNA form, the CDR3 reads TGTGCCAGCAGTTCGAGACCGGGGGCCATCCTTTTT. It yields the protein CASSSRPGAILF.

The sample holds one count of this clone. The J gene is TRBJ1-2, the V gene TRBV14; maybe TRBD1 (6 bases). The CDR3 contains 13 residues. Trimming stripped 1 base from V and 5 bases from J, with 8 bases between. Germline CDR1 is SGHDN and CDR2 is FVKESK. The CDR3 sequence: CASSQVRGYGYTF. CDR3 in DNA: TGTGCCAGCAGCCAAGTCAGGGGTTATGGCTACACCTTC. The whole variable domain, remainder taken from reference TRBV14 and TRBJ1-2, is EAGVTQFPSHSVIEKGQTVTLRCDPISGHDNLYWYRRVMGKEIKFLLHFVKESKQDESGMPNNRFLAERTGGTYSTLKVQPAELEDSGVYFCASSQVRGYGYTFGSGTRLTVV.

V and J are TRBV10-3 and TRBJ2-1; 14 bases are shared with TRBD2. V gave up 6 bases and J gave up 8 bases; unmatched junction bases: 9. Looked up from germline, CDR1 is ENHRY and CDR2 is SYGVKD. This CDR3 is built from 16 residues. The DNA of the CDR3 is TGTGCCATCAGGGCCCGACTAGCGGGGGGGCACTATGAGCAGTTCTTC. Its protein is CAIRARLAGGHYEQFF.

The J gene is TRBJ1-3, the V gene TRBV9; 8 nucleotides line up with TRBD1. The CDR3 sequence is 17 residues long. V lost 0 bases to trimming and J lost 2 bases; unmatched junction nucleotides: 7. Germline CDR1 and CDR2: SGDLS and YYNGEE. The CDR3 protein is CASSVEGEDRAGNTIYF. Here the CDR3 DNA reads TGTGCCAGCAGCGTAGAGGGAGAGGACAGGGCTGGAAACACCATATATTTT.

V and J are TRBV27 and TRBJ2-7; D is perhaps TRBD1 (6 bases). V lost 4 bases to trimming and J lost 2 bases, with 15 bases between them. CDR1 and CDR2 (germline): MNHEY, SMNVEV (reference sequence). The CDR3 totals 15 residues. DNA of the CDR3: TGTGCCAGCAGTTCCCCCCAGGACAGTACCTACGAGCAGTACTTC. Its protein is CASSSPQDSTYEQYF.

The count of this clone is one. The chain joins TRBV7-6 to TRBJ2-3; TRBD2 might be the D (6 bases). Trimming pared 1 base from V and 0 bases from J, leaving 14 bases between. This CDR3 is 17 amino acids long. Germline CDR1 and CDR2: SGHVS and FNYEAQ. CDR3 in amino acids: CASSLGSGVASTDTQYF. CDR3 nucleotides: TGTGCCAGCAGCTTAGGTTCGGGGGTCGCTAGCACAGATACGCAGTATTTT. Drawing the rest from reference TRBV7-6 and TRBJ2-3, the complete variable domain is GAGVSQSPRYKVTKRGQDVALRCDPISGHVSLYWYRQALGQGPEFLTYFNYEAQQDKSGLPNDRFSAERPEGSISTLTIQRTEQRDSAMYRCASSLGSGVASTDTQYFGPGTRLTVL.

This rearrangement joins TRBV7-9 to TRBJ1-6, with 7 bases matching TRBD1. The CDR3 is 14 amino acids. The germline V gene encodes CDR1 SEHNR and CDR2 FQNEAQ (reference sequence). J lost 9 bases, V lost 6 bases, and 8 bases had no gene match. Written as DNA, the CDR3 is TGTGCCAGCAGGGATACAGGGGAATTTTCACCCCTCCACTTT. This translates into CASRDTGEFSPLHF.

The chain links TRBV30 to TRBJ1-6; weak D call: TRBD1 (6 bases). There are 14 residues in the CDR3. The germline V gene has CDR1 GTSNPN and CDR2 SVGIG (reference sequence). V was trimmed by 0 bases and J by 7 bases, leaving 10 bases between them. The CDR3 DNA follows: TGTGCCTGGAGTGTAGGGGGGTGGAATTCACCCCTCCACTTT. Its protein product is CAWSVGGWNSPLHF.

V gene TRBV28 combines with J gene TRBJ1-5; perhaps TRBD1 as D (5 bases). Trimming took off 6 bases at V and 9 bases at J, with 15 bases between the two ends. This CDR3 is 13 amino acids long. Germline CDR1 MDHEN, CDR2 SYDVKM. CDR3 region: CASSRGGMRPQHF. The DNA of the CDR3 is TGTGCCAGCAGCCGGGGGGGAATGAGGCCCCAGCATTTT.

CDR3 in DNA: TGTGCCAGCAGCCAAGAATTCGCGGCTTCAGATACGCAGTATTTT. Encoded protein: CASSQEFAASDTQYF. This chain uses TRBV14 with TRBJ2-3; D gene uncertain. CDR1 and CDR2 (germline): SGHDN, FVKESK. Trimming took off 0 bases at V and 4 bases at J, with 11 bases between the two ends. The CDR3 covers 15 residues.

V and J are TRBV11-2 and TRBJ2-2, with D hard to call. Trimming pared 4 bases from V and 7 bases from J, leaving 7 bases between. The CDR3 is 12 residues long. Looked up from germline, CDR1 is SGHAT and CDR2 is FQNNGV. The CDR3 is CASSSLSGELFF. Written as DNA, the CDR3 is TGTGCCAGCAGCTCCCTTAGCGGGGAGCTGTTTTTT. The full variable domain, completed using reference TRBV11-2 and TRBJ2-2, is EAGVAQSPRYKIIEKRQSVAFWCNPISGHATLYWYQQILGQGPKLLIQFQNNGVVDDSQLPKDRFSAERLKGVDSTLKIQPAKLEDSAVYLCASSSLSGELFFGEGSRLTVL.

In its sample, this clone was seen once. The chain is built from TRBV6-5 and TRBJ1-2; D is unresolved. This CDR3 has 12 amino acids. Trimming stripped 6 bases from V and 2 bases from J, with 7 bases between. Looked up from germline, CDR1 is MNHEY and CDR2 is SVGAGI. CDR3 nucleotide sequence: TGTGCCAGCAGCAATGGGAACTATGGCTACACCTTC. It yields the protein CASSNGNYGYTF.

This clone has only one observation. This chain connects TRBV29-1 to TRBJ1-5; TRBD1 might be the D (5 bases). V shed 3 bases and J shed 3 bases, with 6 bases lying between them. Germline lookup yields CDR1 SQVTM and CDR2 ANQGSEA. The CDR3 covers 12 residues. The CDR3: CSVDRANQPQHF. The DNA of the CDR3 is TGCAGCGTTGACAGGGCCAATCAGCCCCAGCATTTT.

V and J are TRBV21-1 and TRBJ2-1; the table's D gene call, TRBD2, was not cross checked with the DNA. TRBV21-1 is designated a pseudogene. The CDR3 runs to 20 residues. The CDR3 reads CASSKGARTSVVGGYNEQFF. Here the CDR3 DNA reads TGTGCCAGCAGCAAAGGGGCTCGGACTAGCGTGGTCGGGGGCTACAATGAGCAGTTCTTC.

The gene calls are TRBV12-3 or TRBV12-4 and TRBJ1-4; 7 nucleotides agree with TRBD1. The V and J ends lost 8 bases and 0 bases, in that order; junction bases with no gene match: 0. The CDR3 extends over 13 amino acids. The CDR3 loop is CASQGATNEKLFF. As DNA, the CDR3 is TGTGCCAGCCAGGGGGCAACTAATGAAAAACTGTTTTTT.

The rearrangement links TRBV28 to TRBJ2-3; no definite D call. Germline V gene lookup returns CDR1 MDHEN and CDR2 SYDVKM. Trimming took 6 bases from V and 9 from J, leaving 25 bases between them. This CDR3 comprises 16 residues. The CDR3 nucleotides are TGTGCCAGCAGGGCTGGCCAGGAGACGTTCTTTGGGACGCAGTATTTT. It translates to CASRAGQETFFGTQYF.

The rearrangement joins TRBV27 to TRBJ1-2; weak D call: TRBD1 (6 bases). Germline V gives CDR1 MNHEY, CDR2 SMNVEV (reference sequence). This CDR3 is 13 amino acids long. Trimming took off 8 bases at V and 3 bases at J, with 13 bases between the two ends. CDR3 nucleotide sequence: TGTGCCAGCCGACAGGCCCAGGACTATGGCTACACCTTC. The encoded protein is CASRQAQDYGYTF.